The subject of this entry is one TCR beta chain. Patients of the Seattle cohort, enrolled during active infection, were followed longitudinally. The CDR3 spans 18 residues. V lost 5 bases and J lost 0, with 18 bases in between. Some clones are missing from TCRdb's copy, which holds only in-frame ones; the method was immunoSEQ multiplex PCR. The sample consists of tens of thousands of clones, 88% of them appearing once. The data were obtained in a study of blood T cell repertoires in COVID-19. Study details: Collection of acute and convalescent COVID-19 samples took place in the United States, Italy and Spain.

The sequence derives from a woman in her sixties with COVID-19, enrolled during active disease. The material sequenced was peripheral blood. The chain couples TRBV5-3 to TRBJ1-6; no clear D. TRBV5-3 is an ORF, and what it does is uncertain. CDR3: CARRLARTESSYNSPLHF. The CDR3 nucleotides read TGTGCCAGAAGACTAGCCAGGACGGAGAGCTCCTATAATTCACCCCTCCACTTT.